The sequence of this T cell receptor (beta chain) was determined in a study of cytomegalovirus exposure and HLA in healthy donors. Overall study results and limits: When a later analysis was performed, an Asian-associated ancestry cluster reportedly had fewer N-insertions than the roughly 640-donor mean. As a later analysis revealed, the rate of TCR association differed by HLA locus, with DRB1 most and HLA-C fewest.

This clone is a singleton in its sample. Its cognate antigen is unknown. Unmatched junction bases numbered 12, after V lost 0 bases and J lost 3 bases. Germline CDR1 reads SGHRS; CDR2 reads YFSETQ. This CDR3 has 18 amino acids. Both 60 Vbeta primers and 13 Jbeta primers went into the PCR. In the original workflow: Among the unique TCR beta chains that a later analysis counted, 75 million to 85 million in all, approximately 12 million were shared. Sequenced by immunoSEQ multiplex PCR; TCRdb stores in-frame clones only, minus some. That table gives V, J and clone size, and the DNA gave D and trimming. The sample includes around 120,000 clones, roughly 82% of them seen just once.

The TCR was taken from a male donor in good health and CMV-seropositive. This chain links TRBV5-1 with TRBJ2-7, with 10 nucleotides matching TRBD2. Sequenced input: PBMCs. CDR3 sequence reads: CASSLEGLASLGYYEQYF. The CDR3 nucleotides are TGCGCCAGCAGCTTGGAGGGACTAGCGTCCCTTGGATACTACGAGCAGTACTTC. Full variable domain (rest looked up from reference TRBV5-1 and TRBJ2-7): KAGVTQTPRYLIKTRGQQVTLSCSPISGHRSVSWYQQTPGQGLQFLFEYFSETQRNKGNFPGRFSGRQFSNSRSEMNVSTLELGDSALYLCASSLEGLASLGYYEQYFGPGTRLTVT.